The 21 T cell receptor beta chains in this list originate from one sample, sequenced in a study of tumor-infiltrating lymphocytes in primary liver carcinoma. Investigators took RNA and DNA out together from 20-30 mg of unsorted bulk tissue. A primer matching the constant region was used to make TCR beta cDNA from approximately 0.45 ug of total RNA. Slightly modified ARM-PCR, run as three nested multiplex PCR rounds, produced the TCR beta libraries. A C-beta reverse primer was combined with TRBV1-TRBV30 forward primers in the first two PCR rounds, and each round had around 11 cycles. TCRdb fed the multiplex PCR reads into MiXCR, producing one record per CDR3 protein. The table shows 100,000 to 150,000 distinct CDR3 sequences, with approximately 70% occurring only once. Sample: liver tumor tissue from sampling region 1. Subset described: tumor region T1, superior pole. These receptors were collected from a woman aged 55-75 years with primary liver carcinoma and hepatitis B virus infection.

This clonotype occurred a few times. This chain joins TRBV7-9 and TRBJ2-7; TRBD2 is a possible D gene (5 bases). The V end lost 3 bases, the J end lost 5 bases, and 8 bases lay between the germline ends. The CDR3 length is 12 residues. In germline, CDR1 is SEHNR, CDR2 FQNEAQ (reference sequence). The CDR3 DNA reads TGTGCCAGCAGCTTTAGGCGGGACGAGCAGTACTTC. Translated, it gives CASSFRRDEQYF.

The V gene is TRBV29-1, the J gene TRBJ2-5, with a weak D call TRBD1 (6 bases). The CDR3 loop spans 14 amino acids. Germline V gene lookup returns CDR1 SQVTM and CDR2 ANQGSEA. The CDR3 DNA sequence: TGCAACGTCTCCCAATCAGGGGCAGAAGAGACCCAGTACTTC. This sequence encodes CNVSQSGAEETQYF.

Regarding this clonotype: A junction end diverges from the germline sequence, so it may reflect a read error. The chain combines TRBV6-6 with TRBJ1-5; 10 bases map to TRBD1. Germline V gene sequence: CDR1 MNHNY, CDR2 SVGAGI (reference sequence). The CDR3 totals 15 residues. CDR3 region: CASSRGQGGNQSQLF. The DNA for the CDR3 is TGTGCCAGCAGCCGTGGACAGGGGGGCAATCAGTCCCAGCTTTTT.

Concerning this clonotype: A much larger clone lies a single base off, so this may be a read error. The chain uses TRBV14 and TRBJ2-5; TRBD1 might be the D (6 bases). The germline V gene has CDR1 SGHDN and CDR2 FVKESK. The CDR3 runs to 15 residues. V was pared by 1 base and J by 5 bases, with 14 bases between. This chain's CDR3 is CASSQVQGPGETQYF. The CDR3 DNA reads TGTGCCAGCAGCCAAGTACAGGGCCCTGGCGAGACCCAGTACTTC.

In this sample, this clonotype turned up many times. The chain joins TRBV12-3 or TRBV12-4 to TRBJ2-1, with TRBD2 identical over 7 bases. This CDR3 region has 16 residues. Trimming at V came to 6 bases and at J to 9 bases, leaving 17 bases not matched to a gene. Here the CDR3 reads CASSTRTSLLPGEQFF. DNA for the CDR3: TGTGCCAGCAGCACCCGGACTAGTCTCCTCCCTGGTGAGCAGTTCTTC.

The chain carries TRBV5-1 and TRBJ2-7, with a tentative D call TRBD1 (6 bases). The end of the DNA aligns better with TRBJ2-5, so the J call may be wrong. CDR3 length: 16 amino acids. CDR1 is SGHRS, CDR2 YFSETQ, per germline. The CDR3 sequence: CASSLGVTWGPETQYF. CDR3 in DNA: TGCGCCAGCAGCTTGGGTGTGACATGGGGGCCGGAGACCCAGTACTTC.

The chain links TRBV4-2 to TRBJ1-5, with unresolved D. The CDR3 covers 13 residues. Per germline, CDR1 LGHNA and CDR2 YNFKEQ. V gave up 2 bases and J gave up 5 bases, with 7 bases separating them. The CDR3 nucleotides read TGTGCCAGCAGCCAAACAGTTCATCAGCCCCAGCATTTT. This encodes CASSQTVHQPQHF.

V usage is TRBV5-6 and J usage is TRBJ2-3; tentatively, D is TRBD1 (6 bases). This CDR3 has 13 residues. Germline V gene data show CDR1 as SGHDT and CDR2 as YYEEEE. V was clipped by 5 bases and J by 6 bases, with 13 bases between them. The CDR3 reads CASSFAGADTQYF. In DNA, the CDR3 is TGTGCCAGCAGTTTTGCAGGGGCCGATACGCAGTATTTT.

This chain joins TRBV29-1 and TRBJ2-2; D call uncertain. The CDR3 loop spans 14 amino acids. CDR1 SQVTM and CDR2 ANQGSEA come from the germline V gene. Here the CDR3 DNA reads TGCGGCGCCGAACGAAGGGTGAAGACCGGGGAGCTGTTTTTT. Translation: CGAERRVKTGELFF.

In the case of this clonotype: This is likely a read error, given that the CDR3 carries no conserved phenylalanine or tryptophan at its end. V is TRBV11-3 and J is TRBJ2-5, with D perhaps matching TRBD1 (5 bases). This CDR3 is 14 amino acids long. Trimming pared 5 bases from V and 4 bases from J, leaving 14 bases between. Germline V CDR1 and CDR2: SGHNT, YENEEA. Here the CDR3 reads CASSRDKGRETQYL. The CDR3 bases are TGTGCCAGCAGCCGAGACAAGGGGCGAGAGACCCAGTACCTC.

Points on this clonotype: A read error may explain this, as a much larger clone is one base away. The CDR3 is CASSFTSGNTQYF. In nucleotides, the CDR3 is TGTGCCAGCAGTTTCACTAGCGGAAATACGCAGTATTTT. The chain combines TRBV12-3 or TRBV12-4 with TRBJ2-3; 8 bases map to TRBD2. CDR3 length equals 13 residues. The V and J ends lost 3 bases and 7 bases, in that order; junction bases with no gene match: 3.

This clonotype was seen only once. A read error may produce the germline difference seen at one junction end. The V gene is TRBV7-9, the J gene TRBJ1-6; no firm D call. The germline V gene encodes CDR1 SEHNR and CDR2 FQNEAQ (reference sequence). This CDR3 region has 14 residues. The CDR3 DNA reads TGTGTCAGCAACCTTGATGGGGTAAATTCACCCCTCCACTTT. This codes for CVSNLDGVNSPLHF.

Details on this clonotype: One end of the junction fails to match germline, which may point to a read error. V and J are TRBV4-2 and TRBJ2-1, with TRBD2 as a possible D gene (5 bases). The CDR3 has 13 residues. CDR1 LGHNA and CDR2 YNFKEQ come from the germline V gene. The DNA for the CDR3 is TGTACCAGGAGTACTAGCTCCTACAATGAGCAGTTCTTC. Translation gives CTRSTSSYNEQFF.

Comment on this clonotype: The junction departs from germline at one end; a sequencing error may be responsible. The chain carries TRBV6-2 or TRBV6-3 and TRBJ2-2, with 12 bases aligning to TRBD2. The CDR3 extends over 16 amino acids. Germline V gives CDR1 MNHEY, CDR2 SVGEGT. CDR3 residues: CASSYPSGRAKEELFF. The DNA of the CDR3 is TGCGCCAGCAGTTACCCTAGCGGGAGGGCCAAGGAGGAGCTGTTTTTT.

Comment on this clonotype: The junction differs from germline at one of its ends, possibly a read error. The chain is built from TRBV6-5 and TRBJ1-5; tentative D call: TRBD1 (5 bases). Germline CDR1 MNHEY, CDR2 SVGAGI. This CDR3 comprises 15 residues. CDR3 sequence reads: CASSSDSYSNQSQHF. The CDR3 nucleotides are TGTGCCAGCAGTAGTGACAGTTATAGCAATCAGTCCCAGCATTTT.

This clonotype was found a few times. The chain links TRBV19 to TRBJ1-3; weak D call: TRBD1 (6 bases). This CDR3 contains 15 residues. V was trimmed by 5 bases and J by 0 bases, leaving 11 bases between them. CDR1 and CDR2 (germline): LNHDA, SQIVND (reference sequence). CDR3 region: CASSPWTASGNTIYF. Written as DNA, the CDR3 is TGTGCCAGTAGTCCCTGGACAGCCTCTGGAAACACCATATATTTT.

Regarding this clonotype: The CDR3 ends on some other residue instead of the conserved phenylalanine or tryptophan, so this is likely a read error. The chain couples TRBV5-4 to TRBJ2-7, with 8 bases fitting TRBD2. CDR3 length: 15 amino acids. V shed 4 bases, J shed 5 bases, and the junction held 11 bases outside the gene matches. Germline CDR1 reads SGHNT; CDR2 reads YYREEE (reference sequence). CDR3 sequence: CASSMPGLGAHEQYL. The CDR3 coding sequence is TGTGCCAGCAGCATGCCGGGACTAGGGGCCCACGAGCAGTACTTA.

This clonotype was seen many times. This chain uses TRBV6-5 with TRBJ2-1; TRBD2 aligns across 9 bases. The CDR3 runs 17 residues. V was clipped by 7 bases and J by 7 bases; unmatched bases: 17. Germline CDR1 reads MNHEY; CDR2 reads SVGAGI. In nucleotides, the CDR3 is TGTGCCAGCACCCCCATGTGGGGCGGGAGGGCCCGGAATGAGCAGTTCTTC. It translates to CASTPMWGGRARNEQFF.

For this clonotype: An end of the junction differs from the germline gene, which may be a read error. The chain couples TRBV19 to TRBJ1-5; D is undetermined. CDR3 length: 17 amino acids. Germline lookup yields CDR1 LNHDA and CDR2 SQIVND (reference sequence). CDR3 in DNA: TGTGCTAGTAGCTCAAGTCTGTTCGGTGTAGGAAATCAGCCCCAGCATTTT. Its protein is CASSSSLFGVGNQPQHF.

Concerning this clonotype: An end of the junction does not agree with germline; a read error may underlie this. This chain connects TRBV4-1 to TRBJ2-1; unclear D gene. In germline, CDR1 is MGHRA, CDR2 YSYEKL. This CDR3 is 13 amino acids long. Here the CDR3 DNA reads TGCGCCAGCAGCCATGGCGCCTACAAAGAGCAGCTCTTC. This gives the protein CASSHGAYKEQLF.

This clonotype was observed a few times. This clone may be a read error of a much larger clone one base away. The CDR3: CASSLVQFTYTQYF. The CDR3 coding sequence is TGTGCCAGCAGTTTAGTTCAGTTCACATATACGCAGTATTTT. The rearrangement joins TRBV28 to TRBJ2-3; no clear D. The CDR3 covers 14 residues. Germline V gene data show CDR1 as MDHEN and CDR2 as SYDVKM.